These 4 T cell receptor beta chains originate from one sample sequenced in a study of control samples from healthy donors and cancer patients. Libraries were prepared by immunoSEQ multiplex PCR; TCRdb keeps only in-frame clonotypes and omits some of them. The table records some 89,000 clones, approximately 87% of them present only once. The sequenced sample consisted of blood. The receptors were sampled from a woman aged 35 to 49 in good health.

The chain recombines TRBV4-3 with TRBJ1-1; D gene ambiguous. V shed 0 bases and J shed 1 base, with 9 bases lying between them. Germline V CDR1 and CDR2: LGHNA, YSLEER. The CDR3 length is 15 residues. The CDR3 loop reads CASSQDRAPNTEAFF. DNA of the CDR3: TGCGCCAGCAGCCAAGATCGAGCGCCGAACACTGAAGCTTTCTTT.

The chain recombines TRBV23-1 with TRBJ2-4; no reliable D call. TRBV23-1 is recorded as an ORF, its role being uncertain. CDR3 size: 14 residues. V lost 5 bases, J lost 5 bases, and 13 bases lay in between. This CDR3 is CASSSGETENIQYF. The CDR3, as DNA: TGCGCCAGCAGTTCCGGAGAAACGGAAAACATTCAGTACTTC.

V is TRBV4-3 and J is TRBJ1-1, with D possibly TRBD1 on 5 matching bases. Germline assignment: CDR1 LGHNA and CDR2 YSLEER. Trimming removed 0 bases at V and 5 bases at J, with 10 bases between. This CDR3 region has 14 residues. The CDR3 nucleotides read TGCGCCAGCAGCCAAGAACCCTGGGGGACTGAAGCTTTCTTT. Encoded protein: CASSQEPWGTEAFF.

The chain is built from TRBV25-1 and TRBJ1-1, with D perhaps matching TRBD1 (6 bases). The CDR3 consists of 12 residues. Trimming removed 5 bases at V and 8 bases at J, with 12 bases between. Germline CDR1 and CDR2: MGHDK and SYGVNS. In nucleotides, the CDR3 is TGTGCCAGCAGTCGGGGGGGCGTGGAAGCTTTCTTT. Encoded protein: CASSRGGVEAFF.